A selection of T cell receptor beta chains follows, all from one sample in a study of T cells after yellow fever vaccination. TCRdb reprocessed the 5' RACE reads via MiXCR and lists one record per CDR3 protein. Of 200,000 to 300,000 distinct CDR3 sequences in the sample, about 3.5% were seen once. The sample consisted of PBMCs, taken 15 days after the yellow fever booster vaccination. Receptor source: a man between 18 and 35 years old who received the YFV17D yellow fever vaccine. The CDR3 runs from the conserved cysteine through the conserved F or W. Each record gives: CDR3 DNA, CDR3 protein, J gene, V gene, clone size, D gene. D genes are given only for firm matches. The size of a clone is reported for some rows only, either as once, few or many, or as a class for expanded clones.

cdr3_nt: TGTGCCAGCAGCCAAGGGGCGGGTCAGCCCCAGCATTTT
cdr3_aa: CASSQGAGQPQHF
j_call: TRBJ1-5
v_call: TRBV11-2
clone_size: many
d_call: -

cdr3_nt: TGTGCCAGCAGCGCAGTCCAAAATGAGCAGTTCTTC
cdr3_aa: CASSAVQNEQFF
j_call: TRBJ2-1
v_call: TRBV5-4
clone_size: many
d_call: -

cdr3_nt: TGTGCCAGCAGCGGAGCCGGGACAGGCTACCAAGAGACCCAGTACTTC
cdr3_aa: CASSGAGTGYQETQYF
j_call: TRBJ2-5
v_call: TRBV5-6
clone_size: few
d_call: TRBD1

cdr3_nt: TGCAGTGCTCAGGGGGCTAGCGGAAACCAAGAGACCCAGTACTTC
cdr3_aa: CSAQGASGNQETQYF
j_call: TRBJ2-5
v_call: TRBV20-1
clone_size: many
d_call: -

cdr3_nt: TGTGCTAGCAGCCCAGACGGGACAGTCAATGAGCAGTTCTTC
cdr3_aa: CASSPDGTVNEQFF
j_call: TRBJ2-1
v_call: TRBV7-7
clone_size: many
d_call: TRBD1

cdr3_nt: TGTGCCAGTAAGACTCAGCATAGCACAGATACGCAGTATTTT
cdr3_aa: CASKTQHSTDTQYF
j_call: TRBJ2-3
v_call: TRBV19
clone_size: many
d_call: -

cdr3_nt: TGTGCCAGCAGCCGCGGGGGGATACCAATCTATGGCTACACCTTC
cdr3_aa: CASSRGGIPIYGYTF
j_call: TRBJ1-2
v_call: TRBV5-4
clone_size: few
d_call: -

cdr3_nt: TGTGCCGGGCTGAGGGGGCCCACAGATACGCAGTATTTT
cdr3_aa: CAGLRGPTDTQYF
j_call: TRBJ2-3
v_call: TRBV7-9
clone_size: many
d_call: TRBD1

cdr3_nt: TGTGCCAGCACCCCCGGGGCAGGGGGCCTCACTGGCTACACCTTC
cdr3_aa: CASTPGAGGLTGYTF
j_call: TRBJ1-2
v_call: TRBV12-3/TRBV12-4
clone_size: many
d_call: TRBD1

cdr3_nt: TGTGCCACCAGTGATTTGGCGGGGGGGCTCGATGAGCAGTTCTTC
cdr3_aa: CATSDLAGGLDEQFF
j_call: TRBJ2-1
v_call: TRBV24-1
clone_size: many
d_call: TRBD2

cdr3_nt: TGCGCCAGCAGCTTGTATAGTGGGACCTCTGGAAACACCATATATTTT
cdr3_aa: CASSLYSGTSGNTIYF
j_call: TRBJ1-3
v_call: TRBV5-1
clone_size: many
d_call: -

cdr3_nt: TGTGCCAGCTCACCACGCGCCAGCGGGAAAGAGACCCAGTACTTC
cdr3_aa: CASSPRASGKETQYF
j_call: TRBJ2-5
v_call: TRBV18
clone_size: many
d_call: TRBD2

cdr3_nt: TGTGCCAGCAGCCAGCTAGGGGGGAAGATTGAAAAACTGTTTTTT
cdr3_aa: CASSQLGGKIEKLFF
j_call: TRBJ1-4
v_call: TRBV11-2
clone_size: -
d_call: -

cdr3_nt: TGTGCCAGCAGCCGGGACAGGGGCCGCTATGGCTACACCTTC
cdr3_aa: CASSRDRGRYGYTF
j_call: TRBJ1-2
v_call: TRBV12-3/TRBV12-4
clone_size: -
d_call: TRBD1

cdr3_nt: TGCAGTGCTAGTCTGCTCCGGGGACAAGAGACCCAGTACTTC
cdr3_aa: CSASLLRGQETQYF
j_call: TRBJ2-5
v_call: TRBV20-1
clone_size: many
d_call: -

cdr3_nt: TGCGCCAGCAGCGTAACATCGGGGGGCCGTGGCTACACCTTC
cdr3_aa: CASSVTSGGRGYTF
j_call: TRBJ1-2
v_call: TRBV5-1
clone_size: many
d_call: -

cdr3_nt: TGTGCCAGCAGCCCCCTGGGGACATTCCCGGCGGATGGCTACACCTTC
cdr3_aa: CASSPLGTFPADGYTF
j_call: TRBJ1-2
v_call: TRBV3-1
clone_size: many
d_call: -

cdr3_nt: TGTGCCAGCAGTTTTAGCCAGGGGGCTGGTAGCACTGAAGCTTTCTTT
cdr3_aa: CASSFSQGAGSTEAFF
j_call: TRBJ1-1
v_call: TRBV6-6
clone_size: many
d_call: TRBD1

cdr3_nt: TGCAGCGTTGGGAACGGGGGTCACTCCTACGAGCAGTACTTC
cdr3_aa: CSVGNGGHSYEQYF
j_call: TRBJ2-7
v_call: TRBV29-1
clone_size: many
d_call: -

cdr3_nt: TGTGCCAGCAGCTCCCCACTCGGGGGACAGAACTATGGCTACACCTTC
cdr3_aa: CASSSPLGGQNYGYTF
j_call: TRBJ1-2
v_call: TRBV7-2
clone_size: many
d_call: TRBD1

cdr3_nt: TGTGCCAGCAGCTCCTGGACAGGGCTTAACTATGGCTACACCTTC
cdr3_aa: CASSSWTGLNYGYTF
j_call: TRBJ1-2
v_call: TRBV7-9
clone_size: few
d_call: TRBD1

cdr3_nt: TGCGCCAGCAGCGACCTCCGTAATGAGCAGTTCTTC
cdr3_aa: CASSDLRNEQFF
j_call: TRBJ2-1
v_call: TRBV5-1
clone_size: many
d_call: -

cdr3_nt: TGTGCCAGCAGCTTAGATGGCAGGTCCTACAATGAGCAGTTCTTC
cdr3_aa: CASSLDGRSYNEQFF
j_call: TRBJ2-1
v_call: TRBV11-2
clone_size: many
d_call: -

cdr3_nt: TGCGCCAGCAGCTTGGAAGGGGCCCCCTCCTACGAGCAGTACTTC
cdr3_aa: CASSLEGAPSYEQYF
j_call: TRBJ2-7
v_call: TRBV5-1
clone_size: many
d_call: -

cdr3_nt: TGTGCTAGTGGTTTTTATGCTGAGCAGTTCTTC
cdr3_aa: CASGFYAEQFF
j_call: TRBJ2-1
v_call: TRBV12-5
clone_size: many
d_call: -

cdr3_nt: TGTGCCAGCAGCTTAGTAATGTCGGTGCAGTTCTTC
cdr3_aa: CASSLVMSVQFF
j_call: TRBJ2-1
v_call: TRBV7-9
clone_size: many
d_call: -

cdr3_nt: TGTGCCAGCAGCCTACGGCAGTCGGGTGTAGCCAAAAACATTCAGTACTTC
cdr3_aa: CASSLRQSGVAKNIQYF
j_call: TRBJ2-4
v_call: TRBV7-2
clone_size: many
d_call: -

cdr3_nt: TGCGCCAGCAGCGTTGGACAGGGAGACATTCAGTACTTC
cdr3_aa: CASSVGQGDIQYF
j_call: TRBJ2-4
v_call: TRBV5-1
clone_size: many
d_call: TRBD1

cdr3_nt: TGCGCCAGCAGCTTGGAGTACCAAGAGACCCAGTACTTC
cdr3_aa: CASSLEYQETQYF
j_call: TRBJ2-5
v_call: TRBV5-1
clone_size: many
d_call: -

cdr3_nt: TGTGCCAGCTCTTCGTCGTGGGACTCACCCCTCCACTTT
cdr3_aa: CASSSSWDSPLHF
j_call: TRBJ1-6
v_call: TRBV18
clone_size: many
d_call: -

cdr3_nt: TGCAGTGCTACCGGGACAGACCGCACAGATACGCAGTATTTT
cdr3_aa: CSATGTDRTDTQYF
j_call: TRBJ2-3
v_call: TRBV20-1
clone_size: many
d_call: TRBD1

cdr3_nt: TGTGCCATCAGTGTATCGGGGGTTCAAGAGACCCAGTACTTC
cdr3_aa: CAISVSGVQETQYF
j_call: TRBJ2-5
v_call: TRBV10-3
clone_size: many
d_call: -

cdr3_nt: TGTGCCAGCAGAACCCCCCGGCGAACGGAGACCCAGTACTTC
cdr3_aa: CASRTPRRTETQYF
j_call: TRBJ2-5
v_call: TRBV6-2/TRBV6-3
clone_size: many
d_call: -

cdr3_nt: TGCGCCAGCAGCCTGGACTGGGGACGTGAGGGCTACACCTTC
cdr3_aa: CASSLDWGREGYTF
j_call: TRBJ1-2
v_call: TRBV5-1
clone_size: many
d_call: -

cdr3_nt: TGTGCCAGCAGCCCGACAGGGCCCAGCCAGCCCCAGCATTTT
cdr3_aa: CASSPTGPSQPQHF
j_call: TRBJ1-5
v_call: TRBV5-4
clone_size: -
d_call: TRBD1

cdr3_nt: TGTGCCAGCTCACCACCGACACAGGGAGAGACCCAGTACTTC
cdr3_aa: CASSPPTQGETQYF
j_call: TRBJ2-5
v_call: TRBV18
clone_size: many
d_call: -

cdr3_nt: TGTGCCAGTAGTACCGACAGGGGGCTTATCAATGAGCAGTTCTTC
cdr3_aa: CASSTDRGLINEQFF
j_call: TRBJ2-1
v_call: TRBV19
clone_size: many
d_call: TRBD1

cdr3_nt: TGTGCCAGCAGCCCTCCGACAGGGGAGGAGACCCAGTACTTC
cdr3_aa: CASSPPTGEETQYF
j_call: TRBJ2-5
v_call: TRBV12-3/TRBV12-4
clone_size: many
d_call: TRBD1

cdr3_nt: TGTGCCAGCAGCCCTCTCGATGGGTTCCTAGCCAAAAACATTCAGTACTTC
cdr3_aa: CASSPLDGFLAKNIQYF
j_call: TRBJ2-4
v_call: TRBV7-2
clone_size: many
d_call: -

cdr3_nt: TGCGCCAGCAGCGAACAGGGGATGGGCACTGAAGCTTTCTTT
cdr3_aa: CASSEQGMGTEAFF
j_call: TRBJ1-1
v_call: TRBV5-1
clone_size: many
d_call: TRBD1

cdr3_nt: TGCAGCGTTGAAAGGGATTACGAGCAGTACTTC
cdr3_aa: CSVERDYEQYF
j_call: TRBJ2-7
v_call: TRBV29-1
clone_size: many
d_call: -

cdr3_nt: TGTGCCAGCAGCTTTCCAGGGAGGTTGCATGGCTACACCTTC
cdr3_aa: CASSFPGRLHGYTF
j_call: TRBJ1-2
v_call: TRBV7-2
clone_size: many
d_call: -

cdr3_nt: TGCAGTGCTAGAGAACTTCCAGGGGGCTTTAGAAACACCATATATTTT
cdr3_aa: CSARELPGGFRNTIYF
j_call: TRBJ1-3
v_call: TRBV20-1
clone_size: many
d_call: TRBD1

cdr3_nt: TGCAGTGCTCCGAGACCGGGCACCGGGGAGCTGTTTTTT
cdr3_aa: CSAPRPGTGELFF
j_call: TRBJ2-2
v_call: TRBV20-1
clone_size: many
d_call: -

cdr3_nt: TGCGCCAGCAGCTTAGGGCATGCTTACCTCGAATCTGGAAACACCATATATTTT
cdr3_aa: CASSLGHAYLESGNTIYF
j_call: TRBJ1-3
v_call: TRBV5-1
clone_size: many
d_call: -

cdr3_nt: TGTGCCAGCAGCTATCGGACTAGCGGGGGTTGGGAGACCCAGTACTTC
cdr3_aa: CASSYRTSGGWETQYF
j_call: TRBJ2-5
v_call: TRBV7-2
clone_size: many
d_call: TRBD2

cdr3_nt: TGTGCCAGCAGAGGACAGGGAGGGACACCCCTCCACTTT
cdr3_aa: CASRGQGGTPLHF
j_call: TRBJ1-6
v_call: TRBV6-6
clone_size: many
d_call: TRBD1

cdr3_nt: TGCGCCAGCAGCCAAGATCTCGGCGGGACAGGTGGCACAGATACGCAGTATTTT
cdr3_aa: CASSQDLGGTGGTDTQYF
j_call: TRBJ2-3
v_call: TRBV4-3
clone_size: many
d_call: TRBD1

cdr3_nt: TGTGCCAGCAGCGCCAGGGGAACTATGGCTGAAGCTTTCTTT
cdr3_aa: CASSARGTMAEAFF
j_call: TRBJ1-1
v_call: TRBV5-5
clone_size: many
d_call: -